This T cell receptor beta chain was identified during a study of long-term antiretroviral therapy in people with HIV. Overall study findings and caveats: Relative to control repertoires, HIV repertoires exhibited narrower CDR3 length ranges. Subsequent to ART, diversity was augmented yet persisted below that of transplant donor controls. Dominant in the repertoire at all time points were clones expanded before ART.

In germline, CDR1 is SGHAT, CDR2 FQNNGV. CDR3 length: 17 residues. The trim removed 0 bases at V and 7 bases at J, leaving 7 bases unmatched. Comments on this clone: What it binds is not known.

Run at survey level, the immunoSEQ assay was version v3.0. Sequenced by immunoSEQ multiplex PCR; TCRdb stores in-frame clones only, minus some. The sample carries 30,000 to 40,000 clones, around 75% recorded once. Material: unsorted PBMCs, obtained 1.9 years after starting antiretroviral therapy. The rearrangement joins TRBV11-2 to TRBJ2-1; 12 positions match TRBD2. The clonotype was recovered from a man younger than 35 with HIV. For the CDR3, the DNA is TGTGCCAGCAGCTTAGAACTGACTAGCGGGGGAAAAAATGAGCAGTTCTTC. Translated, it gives CASSLELTSGGKNEQFF.